This T cell receptor (beta chain) is drawn from a study of OX40 agonist ivuxolimab in advanced cancers. Study-wide context: Three individuals attained partial responses, comprising one hepatocellular carcinoma case and two cutaneous melanoma cases. The study's findings and limits: At doses 0.1 to 3.0 mg/kg, CD4+ and CD8+ clones expanded. Relative to CD4+ cells, CD8+ T cells on average had more expanded clones.

As concerns this clone: Its target is not known.

Clones were sequenced by immunoSEQ multiplex PCR, and TCRdb holds only the in-frame ones, with some missing. Of roughly 23,000 clones detected, approximately 91% appear once; the ten largest clones hold around 30%. Material: CD4+ or CD8+ T cells sorted from blood, obtained in a trial of the OX40 agonist ivuxolimab. The clonotype comes from an adult with an advanced solid tumor such as melanoma, head and neck, liver or kidney cancer.

For the CDR3, the DNA is TGTGCCAGCGAGGGGGGGCCCTACGAGCAGTACTTC. The encoded protein is CASEGGPYEQYF. V gene TRBV2 combines with J gene TRBJ2-7, with D possibly TRBD2 on 7 matching bases. This CDR3 region has 12 residues. CDR1 is SNHLY and CDR2 is FYNNEI in the germline V gene. Trimming took off 8 bases at V and 2 bases at J, with 10 bases between the two ends. Based on the CDR3 plus reference TRBV2 and TRBJ2-7, the full variable domain is EPEVTQTPSHQVTQMGQEVILRCVPISNHLYFYWYRQILGQKVEFLVSFYNNEISEKSEIFDDQFSVERPDGSNFTLKIRSTKLEDSAMYFCASEGGPYEQYFGPGTRLTVT.